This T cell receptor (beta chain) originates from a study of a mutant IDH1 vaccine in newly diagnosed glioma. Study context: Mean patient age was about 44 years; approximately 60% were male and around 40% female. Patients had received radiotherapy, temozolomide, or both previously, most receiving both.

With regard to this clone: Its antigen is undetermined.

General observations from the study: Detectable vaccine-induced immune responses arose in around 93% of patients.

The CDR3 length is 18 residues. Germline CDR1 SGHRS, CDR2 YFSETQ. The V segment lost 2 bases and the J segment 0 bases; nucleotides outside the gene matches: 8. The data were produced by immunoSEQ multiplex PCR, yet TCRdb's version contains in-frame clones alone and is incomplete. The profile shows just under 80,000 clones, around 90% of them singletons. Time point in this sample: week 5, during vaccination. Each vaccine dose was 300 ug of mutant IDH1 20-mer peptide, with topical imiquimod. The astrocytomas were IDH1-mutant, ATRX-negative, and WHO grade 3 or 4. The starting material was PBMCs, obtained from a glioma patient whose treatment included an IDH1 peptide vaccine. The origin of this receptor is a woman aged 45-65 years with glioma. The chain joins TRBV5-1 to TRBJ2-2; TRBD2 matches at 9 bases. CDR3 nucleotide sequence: TGCGCCAGCAGCTTTAGCATAGCGGGAGATCCGAACACCGGGGAGCTGTTTTTT. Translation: CASSFSIAGDPNTGELFF. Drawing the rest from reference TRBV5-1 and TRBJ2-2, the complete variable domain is KAGVTQTPRYLIKTRGQQVTLSCSPISGHRSVSWYQQTPGQGLQFLFEYFSETQRNKGNFPGRFSGRQFSNSRSEMNVSTLELGDSALYLCASSFSIAGDPNTGELFFGEGSRLTVL.